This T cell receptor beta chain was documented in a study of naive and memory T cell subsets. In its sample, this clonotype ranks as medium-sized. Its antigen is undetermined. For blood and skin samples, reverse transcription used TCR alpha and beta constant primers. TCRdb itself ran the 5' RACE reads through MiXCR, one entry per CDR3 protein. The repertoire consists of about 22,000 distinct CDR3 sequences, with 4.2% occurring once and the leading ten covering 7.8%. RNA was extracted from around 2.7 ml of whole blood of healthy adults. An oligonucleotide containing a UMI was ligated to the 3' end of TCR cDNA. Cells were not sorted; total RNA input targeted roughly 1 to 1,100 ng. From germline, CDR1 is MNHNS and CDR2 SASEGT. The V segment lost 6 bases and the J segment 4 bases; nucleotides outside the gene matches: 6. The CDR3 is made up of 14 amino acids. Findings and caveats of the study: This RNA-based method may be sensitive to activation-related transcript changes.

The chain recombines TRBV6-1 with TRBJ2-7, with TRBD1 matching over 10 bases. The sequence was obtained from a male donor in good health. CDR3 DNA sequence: TGTGCCAGCAGGTTTTGGACAGGGGGTTACGAGCAGTACTTC. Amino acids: CASRFWTGGYEQYF.